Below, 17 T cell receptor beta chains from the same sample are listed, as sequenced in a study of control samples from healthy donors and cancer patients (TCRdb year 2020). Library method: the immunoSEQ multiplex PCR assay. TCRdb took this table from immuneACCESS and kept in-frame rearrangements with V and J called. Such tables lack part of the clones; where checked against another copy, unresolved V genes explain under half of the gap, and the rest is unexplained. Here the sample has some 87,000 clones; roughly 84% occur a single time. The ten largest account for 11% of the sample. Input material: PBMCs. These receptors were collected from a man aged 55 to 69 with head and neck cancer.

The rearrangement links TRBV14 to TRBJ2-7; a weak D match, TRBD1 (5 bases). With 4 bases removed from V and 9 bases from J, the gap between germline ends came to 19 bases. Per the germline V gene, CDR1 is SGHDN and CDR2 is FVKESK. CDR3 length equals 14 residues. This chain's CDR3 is CASSLAGNRNRQYF. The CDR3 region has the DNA TGTGCCAGCAGCCTCGCCGGAAACAGGAACCGGCAGTACTTC.

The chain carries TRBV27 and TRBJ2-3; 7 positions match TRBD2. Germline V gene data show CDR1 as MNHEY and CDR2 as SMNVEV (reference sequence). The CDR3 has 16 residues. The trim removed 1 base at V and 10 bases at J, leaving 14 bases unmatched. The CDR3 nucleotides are TGTGCCAGCAGTTTATTGAGATCGGGGAGGGCCGGAGCGCAGTATTTT. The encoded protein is CASSLLRSGRAGAQYF.

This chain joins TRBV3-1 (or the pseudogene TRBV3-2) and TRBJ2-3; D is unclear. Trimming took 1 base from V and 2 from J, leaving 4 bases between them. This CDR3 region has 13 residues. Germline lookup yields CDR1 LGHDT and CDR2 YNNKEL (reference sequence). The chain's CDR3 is CASSQVTTDTQYF. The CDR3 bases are TGTGCCAGCAGCCAAGTGACCACAGATACGCAGTATTTT.

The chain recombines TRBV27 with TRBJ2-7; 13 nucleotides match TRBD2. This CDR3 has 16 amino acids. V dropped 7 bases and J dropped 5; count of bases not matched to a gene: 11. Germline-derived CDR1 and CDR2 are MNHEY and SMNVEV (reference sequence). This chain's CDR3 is CASIPLGTSGIHEQYF. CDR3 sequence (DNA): TGTGCCAGCATCCCTTTAGGGACTAGCGGGATCCACGAGCAGTACTTC.

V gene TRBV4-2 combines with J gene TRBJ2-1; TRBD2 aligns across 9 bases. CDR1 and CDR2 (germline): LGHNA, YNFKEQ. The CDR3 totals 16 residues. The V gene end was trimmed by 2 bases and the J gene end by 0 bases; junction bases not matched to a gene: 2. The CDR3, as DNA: TGTGCCAGCAGCCAACTTAGCGGGAGCTCCTACAATGAGCAGTTCTTC. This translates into CASSQLSGSSYNEQFF.

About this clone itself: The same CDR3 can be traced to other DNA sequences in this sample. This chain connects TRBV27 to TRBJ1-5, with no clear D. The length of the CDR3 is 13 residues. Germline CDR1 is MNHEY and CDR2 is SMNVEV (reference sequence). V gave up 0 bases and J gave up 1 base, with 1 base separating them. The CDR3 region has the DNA TGTGCCAGCAGTTTATCCAGCAATCAGCCCCAGCATTTT. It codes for CASSLSSNQPQHF.

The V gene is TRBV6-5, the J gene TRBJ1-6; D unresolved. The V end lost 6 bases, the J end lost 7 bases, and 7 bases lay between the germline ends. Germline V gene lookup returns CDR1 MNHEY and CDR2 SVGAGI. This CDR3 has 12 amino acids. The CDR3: CASRIGNSPLHF. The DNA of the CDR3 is TGTGCCAGCAGGATTGGGAATTCACCCCTCCACTTT.

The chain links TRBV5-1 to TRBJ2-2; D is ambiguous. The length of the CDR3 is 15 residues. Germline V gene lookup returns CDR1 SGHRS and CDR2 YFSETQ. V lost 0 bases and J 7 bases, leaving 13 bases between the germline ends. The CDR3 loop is CASSLVMGRDGELFF. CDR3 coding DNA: TGCGCCAGCAGCTTGGTTATGGGAAGAGACGGGGAGCTGTTTTTT.

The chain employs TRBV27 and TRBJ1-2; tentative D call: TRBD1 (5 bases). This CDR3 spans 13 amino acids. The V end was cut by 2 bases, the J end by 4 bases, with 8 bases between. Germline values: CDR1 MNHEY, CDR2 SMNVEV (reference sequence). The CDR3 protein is CASSLLGTYGYTF. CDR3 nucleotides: TGTGCCAGCAGTTTACTGGGGACCTATGGCTACACCTTC.

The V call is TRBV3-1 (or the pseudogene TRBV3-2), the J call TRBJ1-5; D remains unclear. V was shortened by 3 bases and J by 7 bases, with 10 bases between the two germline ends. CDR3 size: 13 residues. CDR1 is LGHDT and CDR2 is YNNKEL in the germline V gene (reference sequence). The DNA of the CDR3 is TGTGCCAGCAGCCAGGCGGGTCCCCAGCCCCAGCATTTT. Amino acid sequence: CASSQAGPQPQHF.

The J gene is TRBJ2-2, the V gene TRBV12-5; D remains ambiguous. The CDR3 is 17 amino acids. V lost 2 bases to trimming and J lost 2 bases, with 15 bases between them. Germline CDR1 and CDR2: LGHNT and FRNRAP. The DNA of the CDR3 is TGTGCTAGTGGTTTGCGCCGCCTGTACAGCAACACCGGGGAGCTGTTTTTT. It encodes CASGLRRLYSNTGELFF.

The CDR3 DNA reads as TGTGCCAGCAGCTTAGGTTTTAGTTGGGGGGACGGTAAGAACACTGAAGCTTTCTTT. It is translated as CASSLGFSWGDGKNTEAFF. This chain links TRBV7-9 with TRBJ1-1; maybe TRBD1 (5 bases). V was clipped by 1 base and J by 1 base, with 22 bases between them. The CDR3 is 19 residues long. Germline V CDR1 and CDR2: SEHNR, FQNEAQ (reference sequence). Full variable domain (remainder filled in from reference TRBV7-9 and TRBJ1-1): DTGVSQNPRHKITKRGQNVTFRCDPISEHNRLYWYRQTLGQGPEFLTYFQNEAQLEKSRLLSDRFSAERPKGSFSTLEIQRTEQGDSAMYLCASSLGFSWGDGKNTEAFFGQGTRLTVV.

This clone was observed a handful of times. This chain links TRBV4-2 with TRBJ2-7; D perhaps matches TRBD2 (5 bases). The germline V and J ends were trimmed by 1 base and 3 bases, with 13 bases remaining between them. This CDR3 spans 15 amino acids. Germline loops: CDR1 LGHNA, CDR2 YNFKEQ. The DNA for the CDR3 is TGTGCCAGCAGCCAAGGGACTCTTAAAAACTACGAGCAGTACTTC. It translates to CASSQGTLKNYEQYF.

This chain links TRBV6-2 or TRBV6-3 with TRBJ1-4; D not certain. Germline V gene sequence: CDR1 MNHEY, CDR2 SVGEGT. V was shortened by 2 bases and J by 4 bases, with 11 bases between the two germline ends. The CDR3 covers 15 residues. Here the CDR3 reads CASSYRWSDNEKLFF. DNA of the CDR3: TGTGCCAGCAGTTACCGTTGGTCGGATAATGAAAAACTGTTTTTT.

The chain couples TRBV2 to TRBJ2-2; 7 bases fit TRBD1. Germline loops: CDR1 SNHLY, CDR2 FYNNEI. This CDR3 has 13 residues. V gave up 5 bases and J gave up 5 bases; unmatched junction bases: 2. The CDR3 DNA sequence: TGTGCCAGCAGTCCCAGGGGGACCGGGGAGCTGTTTTTT. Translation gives CASSPRGTGELFF.

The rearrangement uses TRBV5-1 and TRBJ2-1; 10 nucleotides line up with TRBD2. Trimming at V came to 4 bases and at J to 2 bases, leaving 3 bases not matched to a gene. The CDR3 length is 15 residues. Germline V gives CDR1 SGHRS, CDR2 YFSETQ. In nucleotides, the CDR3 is TGCGCCAGCAGCAGAGGACTAGCGGCCTACAATGAGCAGTTCTTC. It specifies CASSRGLAAYNEQFF. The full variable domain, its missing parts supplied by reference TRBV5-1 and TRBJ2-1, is KAGVTQTPRYLIKTRGQQVTLSCSPISGHRSVSWYQQTPGQGLQFLFEYFSETQRNKGNFPGRFSGRQFSNSRSEMNVSTLELGDSALYLCASSRGLAAYNEQFFGPGTRLTVL.

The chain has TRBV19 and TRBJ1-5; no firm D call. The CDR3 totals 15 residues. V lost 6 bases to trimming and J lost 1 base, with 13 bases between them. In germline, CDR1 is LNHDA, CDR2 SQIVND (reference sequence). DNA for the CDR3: TGTGCCAGTAGCGGATCTAGGGCCAGCAATCAGCCCCAGCATTTT. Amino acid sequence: CASSGSRASNQPQHF.